This T cell receptor (beta chain) comes out of a study of blood T cell repertoires in COVID-19. On the study more broadly: Sites in the United States, Italy and Spain provided acute and convalescent COVID-19 samples. In each case, the material was cDNA or gDNA derived from T cells, B-cell-depleted T cells, or PBMCs.

Germline-derived CDR1 and CDR2 are SGHRS and YFSETQ. The germline V and J ends were trimmed by 4 bases and 1 base, with 17 bases remaining between them. CDR3 length equals 16 residues. Measured with immunoSEQ multiplex PCR; TCRdb has only the in-frame clones, and not every one. The table includes approximately 150,000 clones, more than 75% detected once. The receptor comes from a man younger than 35 with COVID-19, enrolled during active disease. The genes are TRBV5-1 and TRBJ1-1, with a weak D call TRBD1 (6 bases). Source material: peripheral blood. The CDR3 nucleotides are TGCGCCAGCAGCCCACGGACAGCCCAATCGAACACTGAAGCTTTCTTT. Translated: CASSPRTAQSNTEAFF.